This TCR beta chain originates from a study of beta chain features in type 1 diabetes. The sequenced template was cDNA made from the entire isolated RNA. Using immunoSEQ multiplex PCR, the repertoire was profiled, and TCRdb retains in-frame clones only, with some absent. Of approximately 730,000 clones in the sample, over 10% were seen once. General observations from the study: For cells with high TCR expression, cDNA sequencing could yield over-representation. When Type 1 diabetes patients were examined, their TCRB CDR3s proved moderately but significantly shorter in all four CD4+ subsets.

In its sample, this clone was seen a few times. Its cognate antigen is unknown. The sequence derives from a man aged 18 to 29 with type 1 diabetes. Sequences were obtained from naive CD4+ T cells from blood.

The CDR3 DNA is TGTGCCAGCAGCCGGGACAGGGGCTATGGCTACACCTTC. This gives the protein CASSRDRGYGYTF. The chain links TRBV5-6 to TRBJ1-2, with TRBD1 matching over 10 bases. CDR1 SGHDT and CDR2 YYEEEE come from the germline V gene. Trimming removed 4 bases from V and 4 bases from J; junction bases left unmatched: 1. The CDR3 has 13 amino acids.